Listed here is a single T cell receptor beta chain. Here immunoSEQ multiplex PCR was the method, and the copy in TCRdb shows in-frame clones only, minus some. The sample holds approximately 280,000 clones, around 87% seen once. The CDR3 covers 17 residues. The V end was cut by 0 bases, the J end by 6 bases, with 19 bases between. The germline V gene has CDR1 SGHAT and CDR2 FQNNGV. The data are from a study of Ad26.COV2.S vaccination and SARS-CoV-2 variants. Described treatment: roughly 19 received Ad26.COV2.S at low or high dose, single or two shots; several received placebo; per-sample allocation not given. Vaccine and placebo recipients were sampled on day 63 after the first injection. An adult aged 18-55 years in Boston served as the donor.

V usage is TRBV11-2 and J usage is TRBJ2-3; maybe TRBD2 (5 bases). The receptor comes from a person between 18 and 59 years old who received the Ad26.COV2.S COVID-19 vaccine or a placebo. The sample was peripheral blood, taken in a trial of Ad26.COV2.S vaccine versus placebo. The DNA for the CDR3 is TGTGCCAGCAGCTTAGATTGGGAGTTTAGCGCCCCGGATACGCAGTATTTT. It is translated as CASSLDWEFSAPDTQYF.